One T cell receptor beta chain is described in this entry. V was pared by 1 base and J by 5 bases, with 8 bases between. The CDR3 is made up of 14 amino acids. Germline V gives CDR1 MDHEN, CDR2 SYDVKM. These data are taken from a study of Graves' ophthalmopathy and Graves' hyperthyroidism. The TCR beta CDR3 regions underwent amplification from RNA transcripts. HTBI-primed RT-PCR formed the first round, and a multiplex PCR formed the second. TCRdb itself ran the multiplex PCR reads through MiXCR, one entry per CDR3 protein. The table lists about 210,000 distinct CDR3 sequences, under 30% of them singletons.

The J gene is TRBJ2-2, the V gene TRBV28; no clear D gene. The material sequenced was peripheral blood. The sequence was obtained from a man over 45 with Graves' ophthalmopathy. CDR3 nucleotides: TGTGCCAGCAGTTTATACGGGTGGACCGGGGAGCTGTTTTTT. It codes for CASSLYGWTGELFF.